The TCR beta chain under discussion was sequenced for a study of cytomegalovirus exposure and HLA in healthy donors. PCR used 60 Vbeta primers and 13 Jbeta primers. Sequenced by immunoSEQ multiplex PCR; TCRdb stores in-frame clones only, minus some. This sample's clone table lists about 120,000 clones. Of note for this clone: Its antigen is unknown.

Trimming at V came to 2 bases and at J to 3 bases, leaving 7 bases not matched to a gene. CDR3 length: 17 amino acids. CDR1 is MNHEY, CDR2 SMNVEV, per germline (reference sequence). Study-wide points: The authors listed 150 to 200 TCR beta chains as cytomegalovirus-associated. With later analysis, a missense DCLRE1C variant became linked to TCR beta V- and J-gene trimming.

The specimen was PBMCs. This TCR derives from a woman aged 40 to 50 in good health and CMV-seropositive. The chain uses TRBV27 and TRBJ1-1, with 12 bases matching TRBD1. CDR3 in amino acids: CASSLKGTGGWYTEAFF. DNA of the CDR3: TGTGCCAGCAGTTTAAAGGGGACAGGGGGCTGGTACACTGAAGCTTTCTTT.